A single TCR beta chain is shown here with its context. It lacks a known antigen. Qualities for individual bases were not recorded, and no much larger clone is one base off. Deep TCRbeta sequencing was performed with the immunoSEQ platform. Turning to the authors' computational methods: For further analysis, only productive rearrangements were exported from the immunoSEQ Analyzer. T cell phenotypes were assigned to bulk TCRbeta clonotypes by matching the clonotypes to single-cell RNA+TCR-seq clones that had the same TCRbeta sequence. Using bulk TCR sequencing data, clone enrichment in tumor was calculated by dividing a clone's tumor frequency by the same clone's PBMC frequency. GLIPH was used to group TCRs into specificity groups, clusters of distinct TCRs likely recognizing common antigens via shared CDR3 motifs. TCRdb stores this immuneACCESS table with in-frame sequences only. Part of the clones is absent; in the studies checked, under half of the shortfall reflects unresolved V genes, and no reason is known for the rest. Clonal size and the V and J genes are those of that table, whereas D and trimming came from the DNA. This sample lists roughly 35,000 clones; approximately 73% were detected once. Around 43% of the sample rests with the top ten.

The time point label on this specimen signifies: after anti-PD-1 therapy. Genomic DNA extracted from tumor biopsies or peripheral blood was used for bulk TCRbeta sequencing, with input ranging from about 616 ng to 6,500 ng. All patients had histologically proven advanced or metastatic basal or squamous cell carcinoma and were poor candidates for surgical resection. Of the approximately ten patients in the basal cell carcinoma cohort, roughly 8 underwent bulk tumor TCR sequencing. Its CDR3 holds 16 amino acids, cysteine through phenylalanine. Only the CDR3 region is kept as DNA, spanning 48 bases read in frame from base 1. CDR1 is given as LNHDA and CDR2 as SQIVND, both from the germline V gene (reference sequence). Between the V and J ends, shortened by 3 bases and 2 bases respectively, the junction contains 14 bases. This specimen comes from a study of T cells in tumors after PD-1 blockade (dated by TCRdb to the late 2010s). For the wider study: Patients with prior checkpoint blockade, systemic immunosuppressant use, or recent radiotherapy or other anti-cancer therapy within 4 weeks were excluded. To compare blood and tumor clonotypes, bulk TCR sequencing was performed on approximately 10 peripheral blood samples from a handful of patients. On average, peripheral blood samples yielded approximately 35,000 unique clonotypes and 100,000 to 140,000 TCR templates (range 24,679-257,772). The study performed paired single-cell RNA and TCR sequencing on site-matched tumors from BCC or SCC patients before and after anti-PD-1 therapy. Clinical response was assessed using RECIST version 1.1. Pembrolizumab 200 mg every 3 weeks or cemiplimab 350 mg every 2 weeks was administered to patients. Ongoing daily vismodegib 150 mg was also given to a subset of patients during anti-PD-1 treatment.

The investigation overall reported the following: The source of novel T cell clones was not identified and could include lymphoid organs or rare unexpanded clones within the tumor or its periphery. Around 42% of TCR clonotypes from the tumor were detected in blood, and certain novel exhausted tumor clones were present in blood collected before treatment, which suggests recruitment from the periphery.

The sequence derives from a human donor with basal cell carcinoma. The V and J genes are TRBV19 and TRBJ2-4; the D region possibly corresponds to TRBD2 (6 bases align). Specimen: PBMCs, collected after anti-PD-1 treatment. The CDR3 protein sequence reads: CASSIWEDGSKNIQYF. The sequence in DNA is TGTGCCAGTAGTATTTGGGAGGATGGGTCCAAAAACATTCAGTACTTC.